The 22 T cell receptor beta chains listed next were all sequenced from one sample in a study of siplizumab effects on memory and regulatory T cells (dated by TCRdb to between 2018 and 2020). The library came from the immunoSEQ multiplex PCR assay. TCRdb took this table from immuneACCESS and kept in-frame rearrangements with V and J called. Such tables lack part of the clones; where checked against another copy, unresolved V genes explain under half of the gap, and the rest is unexplained. This sample is represented by around 87,000 clones; more than 80% of them were singletons. Of the sample, roughly 15% falls within the top ten clones. The sample taken for sequencing was CD4+ T cells sorted from blood. These receptors all come from a human donor in good health.

The chain joins TRBV6-5 to TRBJ2-1; 10 bases map to TRBD2. CDR3 length: 14 residues. Germline values: CDR1 MNHEY, CDR2 SVGAGI. V trimming: 6 bases; J trimming: 7 bases; junction bases outside the gene matches: 6. The CDR3 loop reads CASSRGLADNEQFF. CDR3 coding DNA: TGTGCCAGCAGCCGCGGACTAGCGGATAATGAGCAGTTCTTC.

The J gene is TRBJ2-5, the V gene TRBV7-3; D possibly uses TRBD1 or TRBD2 (6 bases each). The ends were cut back, 0 bases at V and 2 bases at J, with 19 bases in the middle. The CDR3 has 18 residues. In germline, CDR1 is SGHTA, CDR2 FQGTGA. The CDR3 sequence is CASSLTGTSGGGQETQYF. The CDR3 DNA reads as TGTGCCAGCAGCTTAACGGGAACCTCCGGGGGCGGGCAAGAGACCCAGTACTTC.

V usage is TRBV19 and J usage is TRBJ1-1, with D tentatively TRBD1 (6 bases). Germline V gene data show CDR1 as LNHDA and CDR2 as SQIVND (reference sequence). V was trimmed by 2 bases and J by 6 bases, leaving 22 bases between them. The CDR3 has 17 residues. CDR3 in amino acids: CASSIRAGGHVFAEAFF. The CDR3, as DNA: TGTGCCAGTAGTATAAGGGCGGGGGGGCACGTATTCGCTGAAGCTTTCTTT.

The genes are TRBV30 and TRBJ2-7, with D tentatively TRBD1 (6 bases). Trimming cost V 2 bases and J 6 bases, with 20 bases left between them. Germline values: CDR1 GTSNPN, CDR2 SVGIG (reference sequence). This CDR3 spans 15 amino acids. The CDR3 is CAWSIGGTGITEQYF. Here the CDR3 DNA reads TGTGCCTGGAGTATAGGGGGAACGGGTATAACCGAGCAGTACTTC. Supplemented by reference TRBV30 and TRBJ2-7, the full variable domain reads SQTIHQWPATLVQPVGSPLSLECTVEGTSNPNLYWYRQAAGRGLQLLFYSVGIGQISSEVPQNLSASRPQDRQFILSSKKLLLSDSGFYLCAWSIGGTGITEQYFGPGTRLTVT.

The chain recombines TRBV29-1 with TRBJ1-4; 9 nucleotides agree with TRBD1. In germline, CDR1 is SQVTM, CDR2 ANQGSEA. The junction had 6 bases not matched to a gene; V was cut back by 6 bases and J by 1 base. The CDR3 has 15 residues. CDR3 sequence: CSVTPGQGTNEKLFF. The CDR3 DNA sequence: TGCAGCGTGACACCGGGACAGGGAACTAATGAAAAACTGTTTTTT.

This chain connects TRBV20-1 to TRBJ1-1, with D hard to call. From germline, CDR1 is DFQATT and CDR2 SNEGSKA (reference sequence). The V gene lost 6 bases and the J gene lost 10 bases, with 12 bases spanning the gap. This CDR3 is 10 amino acids long. This chain's CDR3 is CSAQHVGAFF. The CDR3, as DNA: TGCAGTGCACAACACGTCGGAGCTTTCTTT.

This clone was seen once. The V and J genes are TRBV7-2 and TRBJ2-1, with D perhaps TRBD1 (5 bases). Trimming removed 1 base from V and 6 bases from J, with 10 bases in between. The CDR3 length is 14 residues. Germline assignment: CDR1 SGHTA and CDR2 FQGNSA. CDR3 amino acids: CASSLDLRVNEQFF. CDR3 coding DNA: TGTGCCAGCAGCTTAGATCTCAGGGTCAATGAGCAGTTCTTC.

The J gene is TRBJ2-7, the V gene TRBV6-5; 11 nucleotides match TRBD2. V shed 7 bases, J shed 3 bases, and the junction held 2 bases outside the gene matches. Germline CDR1 and CDR2: MNHEY and SVGAGI. CDR3 length: 13 residues. CDR3 in DNA: TGTGCCAGCACCGGGACTAGCGGCTACGAGCAGTACTTC. Its protein product is CASTGTSGYEQYF.

V is TRBV4-1 and J is TRBJ2-7; a possible D gene is TRBD1 (5 bases). From germline, CDR1 is MGHRA and CDR2 YSYEKL. Trimming shortened V by 1 base and J by 2 bases, and 12 bases separated the two germline ends. The CDR3 sequence is 15 residues long. CDR3 DNA sequence: TGCGCCAGCAGCCAAGTCTCTAAAGGGGCCTACGAGCAGTACTTC. It encodes CASSQVSKGAYEQYF.

This chain links TRBV6-4 with TRBJ2-2, with no clear D. Trimming took off 3 bases at V and 7 bases at J, with 9 bases between the two ends. Germline CDR1 reads MRHNA; CDR2 reads SNTAGT. CDR3 size: 13 residues. Here the CDR3 DNA reads TGTGCCAGCAGTGAGGTTGTCGGCGGGGAGCTGTTTTTT. It encodes CASSEVVGGELFF.

This chain links TRBV19 with TRBJ2-7; 7 nucleotides align to TRBD2. Per the germline V gene, CDR1 is LNHDA and CDR2 is SQIVND (reference sequence). The V and J ends lost 5 bases and 0 bases, in that order; junction bases with no gene match: 4. The CDR3 spans 14 residues. The CDR3 sequence is CASSPGGYSYEQYF. CDR3 in DNA: TGTGCCAGTAGTCCGGGAGGATACTCCTACGAGCAGTACTTC.

The chain combines TRBV19 with TRBJ2-1; D not resolved. The CDR3 spans 15 residues. Trimming took 0 bases from V and 0 from J, leaving 6 bases between them. From germline, CDR1 is LNHDA and CDR2 SQIVND (reference sequence). CDR3 DNA: TGTGCCAGTAGTATAGAGTCCAACTCCTACAATGAGCAGTTCTTC. Protein product: CASSIESNSYNEQFF.

This chain joins TRBV30 and TRBJ2-2; 9 bases are a match to TRBD1. After removal of 3 bases from V and 4 bases from J, the junction contained 9 bases not matched to a gene. The CDR3 contains 16 residues. Looked up from germline, CDR1 is GTSNPN and CDR2 is SVGIG (reference sequence). The CDR3, as DNA: TGTGCCTGGAGGTGGTCCGGGGACAGGGCCACCGGGGAGCTGTTTTTT. Amino acids: CAWRWSGDRATGELFF.

CDR3 nucleotide sequence: TGTGCCATCAGTGAGTCGAACGTACAGGGGCGAACTGAAGCTTTCTTT. It yields the protein CAISESNVQGRTEAFF. This chain connects TRBV10-3 to TRBJ1-1; TRBD1 matches at 7 bases. With 0 bases clipped from V and 5 bases from J, the junction kept 9 bases outside the gene matches. CDR1 ENHRY and CDR2 SYGVKD come from the germline V gene. This CDR3 has 16 residues.

The V call is TRBV19, the J call TRBJ2-1, with 13 bases aligning to TRBD2. J gave up 7 bases and V 4 bases, and 10 bases lay outside the gene matches. This CDR3 is built from 17 residues. Germline assignment: CDR1 LNHDA and CDR2 SQIVND (reference sequence). CDR3 in DNA: TGTGCCAGTAGTAACCCCCCACTAGCGGGAGGGAGGAATGAGCAGTTCTTC. Its protein product is CASSNPPLAGGRNEQFF.

This clone turned up a few times. The CDR3 DNA is TGTGCCAGCAGCTTGTGGACCCCCTGGCTAGCCGGGAATCAGTTCTTC. This codes for CASSLWTPWLAGNQFF. The chain has TRBV5-6 and TRBJ2-1, with TRBD2 as a possible D gene (5 bases). The V and J ends lost 1 base and 13 bases respectively, with 24 bases between them. The CDR3 length is 16 residues. Germline V gene lookup returns CDR1 SGHDT and CDR2 YYEEEE.

This chain joins TRBV18 and TRBJ2-7; 12 bases match TRBD2. The CDR3 sequence is 17 residues long. V trimming: 4 bases; J trimming: 2 bases; junction bases outside the gene matches: 9. Per the germline V gene, CDR1 is KGHSH and CDR2 is LQKENI. The chain's CDR3 is CASSLGTGLAGTYEQYF. The DNA of the CDR3 is TGTGCCAGCTCACTCGGCACCGGACTAGCGGGAACCTACGAGCAGTACTTC. Full variable domain (rest looked up from reference TRBV18 and TRBJ2-7): NAGVMQNPRHLVRRRGQEARLRCSPMKGHSHVYWYRQLPEEGLKFMVYLQKENIIDESGMPKERFSAEFPKEGPSILRIQQVVRGDSAAYFCASSLGTGLAGTYEQYFGPGTRLTVT.

CDR3: CASSPDRGPPTDTQYF. The CDR3 nucleotides are TGTGCCAGCAGCCCCGACAGGGGGCCGCCCACAGATACGCAGTATTTT. The chain combines TRBV7-8 with TRBJ2-3; TRBD1 aligns across 10 bases. Trimming removed 5 bases from V and 2 bases from J; junction bases left unmatched: 7. The CDR3 sequence is 16 residues long. Germline V gene sequence: CDR1 SGHVS, CDR2 FQNEAQ.

V gene TRBV5-1 combines with J gene TRBJ2-1; tentative D call: TRBD2 (6 bases). The CDR3 extends over 16 amino acids. Germline-derived CDR1 and CDR2 are SGHRS and YFSETQ. The germline V and J ends were trimmed by 0 bases and 2 bases, with 12 bases remaining between them. The CDR3 region has the DNA TGCGCCAGCAGCTTGGCTGCGGGGACCACCTACAATGAGCAGTTCTTC. Its translation: CASSLAAGTTYNEQFF.

The V call is TRBV15, the J call TRBJ2-5; 10 positions agree with TRBD2. Germline values: CDR1 LNHNV, CDR2 YYDKDF (reference sequence). CDR3 length equals 16 residues. With 4 bases clipped from V and 4 bases from J, the junction kept 9 bases outside the gene matches. The CDR3 bases are TGTGCCACCAGCATTCCCCCGGGACTAGCGCGAGAGACCCAGTACTTC. Amino acid sequence: CATSIPPGLARETQYF.

The chain combines TRBV15 with TRBJ1-5; 8 bases are shared with TRBD1. Trimming took 0 bases from V and 4 from J; bases not matched to a gene: 5. The germline gives CDR1 LNHNV, CDR2 YYDKDF (reference sequence). The CDR3 sequence is 16 residues long. CDR3 bases: TGTGCCACCAGCAGAGAAGCGGGACAGGTGAATCAGCCCCAGCATTTT. Its protein is CATSREAGQVNQPQHF.

The chain combines TRBV5-1 with TRBJ1-1; TRBD1 agrees at 9 bases. Trimming removed 0 bases from V and 7 bases from J; junction bases left unmatched: 7. Per the germline V gene, CDR1 is SGHRS and CDR2 is YFSETQ. The CDR3 contains 15 residues. CDR3 sequence: CASSLGLQGAVEAFF. CDR3 nucleotide sequence: TGCGCCAGCAGCTTGGGACTACAGGGGGCGGTTGAAGCTTTCTTT. Based on the CDR3 plus reference TRBV5-1 and TRBJ1-1, the full variable domain is KAGVTQTPRYLIKTRGQQVTLSCSPISGHRSVSWYQQTPGQGLQFLFEYFSETQRNKGNFPGRFSGRQFSNSRSEMNVSTLELGDSALYLCASSLGLQGAVEAFFGQGTRLTVV.